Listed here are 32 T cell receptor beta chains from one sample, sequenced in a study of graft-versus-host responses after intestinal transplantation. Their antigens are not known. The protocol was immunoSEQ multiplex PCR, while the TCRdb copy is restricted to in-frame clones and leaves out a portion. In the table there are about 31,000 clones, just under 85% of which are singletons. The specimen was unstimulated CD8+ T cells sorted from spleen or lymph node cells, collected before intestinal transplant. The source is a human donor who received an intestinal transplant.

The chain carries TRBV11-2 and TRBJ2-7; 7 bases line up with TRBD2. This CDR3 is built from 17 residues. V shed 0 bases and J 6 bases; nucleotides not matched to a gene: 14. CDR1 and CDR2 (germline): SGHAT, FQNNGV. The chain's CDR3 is CASSLDGFVAGLFEQYF. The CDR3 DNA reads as TGTGCCAGCAGCTTAGACGGTTTCGTAGCGGGCCTCTTCGAGCAGTACTTC.

CDR3 in DNA: TGTGCCAGCAGTGAACCCCGGGTAGTCCCCCTCCACTTT. This gives the protein CASSEPRVVPLHF. The V and J genes are TRBV6-1 and TRBJ1-6; no clear D gene. The germline V gene has CDR1 MNHNS and CDR2 SASEGT. CDR3 length: 13 amino acids. The V end was cut by 2 bases, the J end by 13 bases, with 12 bases between.

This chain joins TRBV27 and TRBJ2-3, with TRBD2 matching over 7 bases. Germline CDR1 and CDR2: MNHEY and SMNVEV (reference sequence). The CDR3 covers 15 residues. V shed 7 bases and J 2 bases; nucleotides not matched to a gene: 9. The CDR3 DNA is TGTGCCAGCACCAGGACGGGAGGACACACAGATACGCAGTATTTT. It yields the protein CASTRTGGHTDTQYF.

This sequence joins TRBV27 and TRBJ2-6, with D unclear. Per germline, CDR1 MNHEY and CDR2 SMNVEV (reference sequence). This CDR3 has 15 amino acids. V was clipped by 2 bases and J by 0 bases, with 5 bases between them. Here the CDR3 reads CASSLHSSGANVLTF. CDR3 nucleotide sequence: TGTGCCAGCAGTTTACACAGCTCTGGGGCCAACGTCCTGACTTTC.

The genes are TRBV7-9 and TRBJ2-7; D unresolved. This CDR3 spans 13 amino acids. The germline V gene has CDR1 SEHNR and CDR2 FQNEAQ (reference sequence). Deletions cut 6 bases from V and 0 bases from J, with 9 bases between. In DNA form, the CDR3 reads TGTGCCAGCAGTCCCCCGAGCTCCTACGAGCAGTACTTC. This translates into CASSPPSSYEQYF.

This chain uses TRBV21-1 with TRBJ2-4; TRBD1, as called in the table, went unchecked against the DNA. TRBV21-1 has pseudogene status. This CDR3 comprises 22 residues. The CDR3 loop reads CASSKVGQWGLDGRLAKNIQYF. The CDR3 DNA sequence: TGTGCCAGCAGCAAAGTGGGCCAGTGGGGGCTGGACGGACGTTTAGCCAAAAACATTCAGTACTTC.

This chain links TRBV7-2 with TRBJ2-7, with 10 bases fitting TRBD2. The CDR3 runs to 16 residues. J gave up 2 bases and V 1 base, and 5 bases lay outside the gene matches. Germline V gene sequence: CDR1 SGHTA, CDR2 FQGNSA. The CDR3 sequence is CASSLEGLASTYEQYF. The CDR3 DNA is TGTGCCAGCAGCTTAGAGGGACTAGCGTCTACCTACGAGCAGTACTTC. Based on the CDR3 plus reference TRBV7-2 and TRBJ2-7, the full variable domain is GAGVSQSPSNKVTEKGKDVELRCDPISGHTALYWYRQSLGQGLEFLIYFQGNSAPDKSGLPSDRFSAERTGGSVSTLTIQRTQQEDSAVYLCASSLEGLASTYEQYFGPGTRLTVT.

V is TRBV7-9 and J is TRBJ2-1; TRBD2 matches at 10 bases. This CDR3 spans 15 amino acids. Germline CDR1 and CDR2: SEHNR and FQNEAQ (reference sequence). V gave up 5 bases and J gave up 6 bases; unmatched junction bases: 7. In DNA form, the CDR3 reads TGTGCCAGCAGCCAAGTAGCGGGAGGTGCCAATGAGCAGTTCTTC. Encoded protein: CASSQVAGGANEQFF.

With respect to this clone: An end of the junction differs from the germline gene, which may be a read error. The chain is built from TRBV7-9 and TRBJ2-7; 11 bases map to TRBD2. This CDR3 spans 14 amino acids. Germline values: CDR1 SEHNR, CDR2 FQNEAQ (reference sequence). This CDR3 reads CASSLAGGAYEQYF. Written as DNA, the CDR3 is TGTGCCAGCAGCCTAGCGGGAGGTGCCTACGAGCAGTACTTC. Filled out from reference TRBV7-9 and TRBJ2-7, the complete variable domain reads DTGVSQNPRHKITKRGQNVTFRCDPISEHNRLYWYRQTLGQGPEFLTYFQNEAQLEKSRLLSDRFSAERPKGSFSTLEIQRTEQGDSAMYLCASSLAGGAYEQYFGPGTRLTVT.

As DNA, the CDR3 is TGTGCCAGCAGTTTCGACAGCGAAAGTTGGACCAAAAACATTCAGTACTTC. Translation gives CASSFDSESWTKNIQYF. The chain has TRBV2 and TRBJ2-4; D might be TRBD1 (5 bases). CDR3 length equals 17 residues. The V gene lost 5 bases and the J gene lost 2 bases, with 19 bases spanning the gap. Looked up from germline, CDR1 is SNHLY and CDR2 is FYNNEI.

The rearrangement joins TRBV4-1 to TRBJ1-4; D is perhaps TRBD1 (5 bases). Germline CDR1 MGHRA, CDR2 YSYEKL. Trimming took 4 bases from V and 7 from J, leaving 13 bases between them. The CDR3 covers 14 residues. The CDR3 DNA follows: TGCGCCAGCAGCCCTGGCGGGGGGAGTGAAAAACTGTTTTTT. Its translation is CASSPGGGSEKLFF.

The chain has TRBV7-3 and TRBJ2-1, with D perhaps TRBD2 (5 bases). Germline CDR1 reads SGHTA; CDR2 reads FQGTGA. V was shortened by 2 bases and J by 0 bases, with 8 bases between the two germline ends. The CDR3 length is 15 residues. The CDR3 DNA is TGTGCCAGCAGCTTAGATGCGGGCTCCTACAATGAGCAGTTCTTC. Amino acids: CASSLDAGSYNEQFF.

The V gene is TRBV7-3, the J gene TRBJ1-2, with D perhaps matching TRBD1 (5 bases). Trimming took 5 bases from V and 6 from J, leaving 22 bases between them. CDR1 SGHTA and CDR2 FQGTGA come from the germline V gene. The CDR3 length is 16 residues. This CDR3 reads CASSLRWAGRVDGYTF. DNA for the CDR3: TGTGCCAGCAGCCTCCGGTGGGCAGGGAGGGTGGATGGCTACACCTTC.

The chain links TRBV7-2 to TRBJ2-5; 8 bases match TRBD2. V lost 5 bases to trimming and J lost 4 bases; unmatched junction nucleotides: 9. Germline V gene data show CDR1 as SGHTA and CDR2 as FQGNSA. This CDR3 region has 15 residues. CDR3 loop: CASSALSGAVETQYF. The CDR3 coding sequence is TGTGCCAGCAGCGCTCTTAGCGGGGCAGTAGAGACCCAGTACTTC.

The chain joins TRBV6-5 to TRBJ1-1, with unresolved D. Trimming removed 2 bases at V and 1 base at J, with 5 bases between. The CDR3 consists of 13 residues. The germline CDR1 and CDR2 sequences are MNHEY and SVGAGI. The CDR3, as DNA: TGTGCCAGCAGTTACGGGCAGAACACTGAAGCTTTCTTT. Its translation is CASSYGQNTEAFF.

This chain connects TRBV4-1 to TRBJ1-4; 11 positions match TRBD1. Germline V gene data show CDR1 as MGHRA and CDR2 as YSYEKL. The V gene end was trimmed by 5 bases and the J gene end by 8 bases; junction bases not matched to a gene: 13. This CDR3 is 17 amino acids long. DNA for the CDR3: TGCGCCAGCAGCACCCGGGACAGGGGGGCGATTGACGAAAAACTGTTTTTT. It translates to CASSTRDRGAIDEKLFF.

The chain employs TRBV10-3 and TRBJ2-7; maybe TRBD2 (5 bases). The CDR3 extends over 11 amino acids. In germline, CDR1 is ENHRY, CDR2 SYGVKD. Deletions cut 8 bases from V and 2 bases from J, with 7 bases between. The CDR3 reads CAIGRTYEQYF. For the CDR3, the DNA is TGTGCCATCGGGAGAACCTACGAGCAGTACTTC.

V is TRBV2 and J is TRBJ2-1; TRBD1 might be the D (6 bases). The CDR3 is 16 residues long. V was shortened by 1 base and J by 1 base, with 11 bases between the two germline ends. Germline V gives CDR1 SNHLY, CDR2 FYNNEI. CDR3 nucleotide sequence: TGTGCCAGCAGTGAAGGGGGGCTATCGTCCTACAATGAGCAGTTCTTC. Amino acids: CASSEGGLSSYNEQFF.

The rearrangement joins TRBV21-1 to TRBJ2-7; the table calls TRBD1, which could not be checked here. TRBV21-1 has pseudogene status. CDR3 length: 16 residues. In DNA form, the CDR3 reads TGTGCCAGCAGCACGCGACAGGGCTTTTACTCCTACGAGCAGTACTTC. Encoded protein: CASSTRQGFYSYEQYF.

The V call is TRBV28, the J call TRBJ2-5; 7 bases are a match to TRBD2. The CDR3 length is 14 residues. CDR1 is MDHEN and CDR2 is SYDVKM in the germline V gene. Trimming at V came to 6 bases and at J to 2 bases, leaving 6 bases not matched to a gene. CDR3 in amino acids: CASSQLAEQETQYF. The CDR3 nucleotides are TGTGCCAGCAGCCAGCTAGCGGAACAAGAGACCCAGTACTTC.

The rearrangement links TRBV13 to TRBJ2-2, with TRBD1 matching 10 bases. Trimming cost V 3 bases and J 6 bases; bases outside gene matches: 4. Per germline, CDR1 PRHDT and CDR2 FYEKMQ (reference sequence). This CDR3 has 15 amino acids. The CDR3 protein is CASSFETGGSGELFF. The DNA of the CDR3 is TGTGCCAGCAGCTTTGAGACAGGGGGCTCCGGGGAGCTGTTTTTT.

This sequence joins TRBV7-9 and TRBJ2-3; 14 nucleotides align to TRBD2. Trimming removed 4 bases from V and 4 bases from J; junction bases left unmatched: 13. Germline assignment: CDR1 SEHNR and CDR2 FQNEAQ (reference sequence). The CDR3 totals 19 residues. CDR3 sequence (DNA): TGTGCCAGCAGCTCCGGACTAGCGGGGGGAATAAGGGGGGCAGATACGCAGTATTTT. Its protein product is CASSSGLAGGIRGADTQYF.

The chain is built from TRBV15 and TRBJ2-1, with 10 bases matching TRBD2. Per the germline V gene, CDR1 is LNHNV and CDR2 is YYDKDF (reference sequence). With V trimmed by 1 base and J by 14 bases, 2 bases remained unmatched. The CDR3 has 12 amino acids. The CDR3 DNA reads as TGTGCCACCAGCAGAGCAGCGGGAGGGGAGTTCTTC. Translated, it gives CATSRAAGGEFF.

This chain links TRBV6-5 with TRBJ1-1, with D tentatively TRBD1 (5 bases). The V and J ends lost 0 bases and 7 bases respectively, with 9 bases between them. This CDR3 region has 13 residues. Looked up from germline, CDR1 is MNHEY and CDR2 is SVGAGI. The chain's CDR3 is CASSYSGGDEAFF. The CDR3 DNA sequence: TGTGCCAGCAGTTACTCCGGAGGGGATGAAGCTTTCTTT.

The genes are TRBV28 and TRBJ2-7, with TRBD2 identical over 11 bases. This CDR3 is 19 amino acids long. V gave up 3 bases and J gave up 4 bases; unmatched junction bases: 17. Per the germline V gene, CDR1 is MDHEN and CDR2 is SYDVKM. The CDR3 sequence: CASSFPITTSGRKGYEQYF. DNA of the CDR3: TGTGCCAGCAGTTTCCCCATTACTACTAGCGGGAGAAAGGGTTACGAGCAGTACTTC.

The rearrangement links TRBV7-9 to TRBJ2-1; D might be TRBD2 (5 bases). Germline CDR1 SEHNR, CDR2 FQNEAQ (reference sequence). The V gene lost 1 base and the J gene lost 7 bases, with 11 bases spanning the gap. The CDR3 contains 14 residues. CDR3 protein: CASSLDGVLNEQFF. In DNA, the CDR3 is TGTGCCAGCAGCTTAGACGGGGTACTGAATGAGCAGTTCTTC.

The CDR3 DNA follows: TGTGCCAGCACCCACGGAGCCTCCCCCTTAGGTGAAGCTTTCTTT. This codes for CASTHGASPLGEAFF. This chain links TRBV6-5 with TRBJ1-1; D unresolved. The CDR3 has 15 amino acids. Germline assignment: CDR1 MNHEY and CDR2 SVGAGI. V gave up 7 bases and J gave up 7 bases, with 22 bases separating them.

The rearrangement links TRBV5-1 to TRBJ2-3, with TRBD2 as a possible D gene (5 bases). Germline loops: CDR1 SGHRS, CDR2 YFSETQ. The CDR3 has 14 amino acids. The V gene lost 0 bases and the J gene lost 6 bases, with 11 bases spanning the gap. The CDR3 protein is CASSLESSFDTQYF. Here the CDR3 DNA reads TGCGCCAGCAGCTTGGAATCTAGCTTCGATACGCAGTATTTT.

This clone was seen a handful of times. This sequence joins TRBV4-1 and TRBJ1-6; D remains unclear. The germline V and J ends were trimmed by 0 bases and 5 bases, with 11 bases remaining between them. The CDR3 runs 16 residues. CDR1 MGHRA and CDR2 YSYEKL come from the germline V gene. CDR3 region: CASSQDRGWDNSPLHF. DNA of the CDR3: TGCGCCAGCAGCCAAGATAGAGGGTGGGATAATTCACCCCTCCACTTT.

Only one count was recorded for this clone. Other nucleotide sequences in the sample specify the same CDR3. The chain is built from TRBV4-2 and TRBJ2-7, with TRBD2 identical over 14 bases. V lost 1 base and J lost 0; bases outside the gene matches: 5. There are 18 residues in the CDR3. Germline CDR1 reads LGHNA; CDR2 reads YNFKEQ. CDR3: CASSQGATSGGGSYEQYF. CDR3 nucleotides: TGTGCCAGCAGCCAAGGTGCGACTAGCGGGGGGGGCTCCTACGAGCAGTACTTC.

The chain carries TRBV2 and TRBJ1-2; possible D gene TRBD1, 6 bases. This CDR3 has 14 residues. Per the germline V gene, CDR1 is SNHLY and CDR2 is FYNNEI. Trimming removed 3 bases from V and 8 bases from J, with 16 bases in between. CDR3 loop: CASSDPVNREGYTF. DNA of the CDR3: TGTGCCAGCAGTGACCCCGTTAACAGGGAAGGCTACACCTTC.

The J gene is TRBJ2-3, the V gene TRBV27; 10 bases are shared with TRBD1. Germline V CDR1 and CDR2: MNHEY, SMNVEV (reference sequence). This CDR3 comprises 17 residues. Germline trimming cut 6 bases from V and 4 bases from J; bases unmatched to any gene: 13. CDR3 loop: CASSRGSRDRGSDTQYF. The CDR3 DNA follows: TGTGCCAGCAGCCGAGGGAGCCGGGACAGGGGTTCAGATACGCAGTATTTT.